The 16 T cell receptor beta chains below come from one sample, sequenced in a study of blood T cell repertoires in COVID-19. This table comes from immunoSEQ multiplex PCR, and its TCRdb copy is limited to in-frame clones, with some not included. The data contain 200,000 to 250,000 clones, roughly 83% of them singletons. The specimen was PBMCs or T cells enriched from blood (not recorded which). These receptors were collected from a woman between 50 and 59 years old who had recovered from COVID-19.

The genes are TRBV2 and TRBJ1-1; tentatively, D is TRBD1 (5 bases). The CDR3 covers 14 residues. Germline-derived CDR1 and CDR2 are SNHLY and FYNNEI. V lost 2 bases, J lost 5 bases, and 12 bases lay in between. The CDR3 is CASSEWTSGTEAFF. The CDR3 region has the DNA TGTGCCAGCAGTGAATGGACCTCAGGGACTGAAGCTTTCTTT.

The chain couples TRBV6-2 or TRBV6-3 to TRBJ2-1; 9 bases line up with TRBD1. V lost 6 bases, J lost 1 base, and 4 bases stayed unmatched. The CDR3 length is 15 residues. CDR1 is MNHEY, CDR2 SVGEGT, per germline. CDR3 amino acids: CASSQTGGSYNEQFF. CDR3 nucleotides: TGTGCCAGCAGCCAGACAGGGGGGTCCTACAATGAGCAGTTCTTC.

The rearrangement uses TRBV5-4 and TRBJ2-7, with 11 bases aligning to TRBD2. The CDR3 has 16 amino acids. CDR1 and CDR2 (germline): SGHNT, YYREEE (reference sequence). J was trimmed by 2 bases and V by 3 bases; bases with no gene match: 7. The CDR3 nucleotides read TGTGCCAGCAGCTCGGATCTACTAGCGGGAGCCTACGAGCAGTACTTC. It yields the protein CASSSDLLAGAYEQYF.

This clone has just a few counts. The chain combines TRBV5-6 with TRBJ1-2, with 10 bases identical to TRBD1. Per germline, CDR1 SGHDT and CDR2 YYEEEE. The CDR3 has 14 amino acids. The V and J ends lost 2 bases and 4 bases, in that order; junction bases with no gene match: 2. CDR3 region: CASSFGTGVYGYTF. The CDR3 region has the DNA TGTGCCAGCAGCTTCGGGACAGGGGTCTATGGCTACACCTTC.

The chain uses TRBV28 and TRBJ2-4, with 7 nucleotides matching TRBD2. The CDR3 totals 15 residues. Germline values: CDR1 MDHEN, CDR2 SYDVKM. V shed 4 bases and J 3 bases; nucleotides not matched to a gene: 6. The CDR3 is CASSSFGGNKNIQYF. CDR3 DNA sequence: TGTGCCAGCAGTTCCTTCGGGGGGAACAAAAACATTCAGTACTTC.

The chain uses TRBV10-3 and TRBJ2-6, with a possible D match to TRBD2 (6 bases). The CDR3 is 18 amino acids. The V end was cut by 2 bases, the J end by 0 bases, with 14 bases between. Germline CDR1 reads ENHRY; CDR2 reads SYGVKD. This CDR3 reads CAISERGTVSSGANVLTF. The CDR3, as DNA: TGTGCCATCAGTGAGCGGGGGACCGTGAGCTCTGGGGCCAACGTCCTGACTTTC.

The rearrangement links TRBV7-2 to TRBJ1-4; D is undetermined. V dropped 3 bases and J dropped 0 bases, with 8 bases sitting between them. The V gene's germline CDR1 is SGHTA and CDR2 FQGNSA. The CDR3 loop spans 15 amino acids. The CDR3 loop is CASSLRAATNEKLFF. CDR3 sequence (DNA): TGTGCCAGCAGCTTGAGAGCTGCAACTAATGAAAAACTGTTTTTT.

This chain connects TRBV3-1 (or the pseudogene TRBV3-2) to TRBJ2-2; 8 bases line up with TRBD2. The germline V gene has CDR1 LGHDT and CDR2 YNNKEL (reference sequence). V shed 1 base and J 1 base; nucleotides not matched to a gene: 5. The length of the CDR3 is 17 residues. CDR3 sequence (DNA): TGTGCCAGCAGCCAAGTTGGACTAGCCGAGAACACCGGGGAGCTGTTTTTT. This sequence encodes CASSQVGLAENTGELFF.

V gene TRBV7-2 combines with J gene TRBJ1-1, with D perhaps matching TRBD1 (6 bases). V lost 5 bases and J lost 5, with 15 bases in between. Germline CDR1 and CDR2: SGHTA and FQGNSA. The CDR3 consists of 14 residues. The CDR3 sequence: CASSVSQGFTEAFF. The DNA for the CDR3 is TGTGCCAGCAGCGTCAGTCAGGGGTTTACTGAAGCTTTCTTT.

This clone was seen a few times. The chain recombines TRBV7-9 with TRBJ2-7, with 8 bases fitting TRBD1. This CDR3 has 14 residues. Unmatched junction bases numbered 9, after V lost 5 bases and J lost 6 bases. Germline values: CDR1 SEHNR, CDR2 FQNEAQ (reference sequence). The CDR3 reads CASSGPGQGGEQYF. CDR3 nucleotide sequence: TGTGCCAGCAGCGGACCTGGACAGGGCGGCGAGCAGTACTTC.

This chain uses TRBV9 with TRBJ1-6, with 9 bases that match TRBD1. The V segment lost 4 bases and the J segment 6 bases; nucleotides outside the gene matches: 5. Germline V gives CDR1 SGDLS, CDR2 YYNGEE. The CDR3 sequence is 15 residues long. Written as DNA, the CDR3 is TGTGCCAGCAGCACACGACAGGGGGGTAATTCACCCCTCCACTTT. The encoded protein is CASSTRQGGNSPLHF.

The V and J genes are TRBV6-1 and TRBJ1-2; 7 bases align to TRBD1. The CDR3 runs to 15 residues. CDR1 and CDR2 (germline): MNHNS, SASEGT. Unmatched junction bases numbered 9, after V lost 1 base and J lost 7 bases. The CDR3 region is CASSEVAGQRTGYTF. CDR3 nucleotide sequence: TGTGCCAGCAGTGAAGTCGCGGGACAGCGTACTGGCTACACCTTC.

This clone was recorded only once. V and J are TRBV18 and TRBJ2-2, with a weak D call TRBD2 (5 bases). CDR1 is KGHSH and CDR2 is LQKENI in the germline V gene. Trimming left V 0 bases short and J 1 base short, with 9 bases between. This CDR3 is built from 16 residues. CDR3 in amino acids: CASSPPFGGNTGELFF. The CDR3 bases are TGTGCCAGCTCACCACCGTTTGGAGGGAACACCGGGGAGCTGTTTTTT.

This rearrangement joins TRBV5-1 to TRBJ1-1; TRBD1 is a possible D gene (6 bases). There are 16 residues in the CDR3. In germline, CDR1 is SGHRS, CDR2 YFSETQ. The V and J ends lost 2 bases and 1 base respectively, with 15 bases between them. The CDR3 spells CASSLGYQQGNTEAFF. The CDR3 DNA sequence: TGCGCCAGCAGCTTAGGATACCAACAGGGGAACACTGAAGCTTTCTTT.

The chain is built from TRBV7-2 and TRBJ1-5, with D perhaps TRBD1 (6 bases). Germline assignment: CDR1 SGHTA and CDR2 FQGNSA. The V gene lost 5 bases and the J gene lost 4 bases, with 9 bases spanning the gap. The CDR3 is 13 residues long. The chain's CDR3 is CASSGDRNQPQHF. In DNA, the CDR3 is TGTGCCAGCAGCGGTGACAGGAATCAGCCCCAGCATTTT.

The chain is built from TRBV7-2 and TRBJ2-7; tentatively, D is TRBD2 (6 bases). Germline V CDR1 and CDR2: SGHTA, FQGNSA. CDR3 length: 18 residues. V gave up 4 bases and J gave up 0 bases, with 22 bases separating them. The chain's CDR3 is CASSYQLPGLTFSYEQYF. In nucleotides, the CDR3 is TGTGCCAGCAGCTACCAATTGCCGGGACTTACTTTCTCCTACGAGCAGTACTTC. Full variable domain (outside the CDR3, taken from reference TRBV7-2 and TRBJ2-7): GAGVSQSPSNKVTEKGKDVELRCDPISGHTALYWYRQSLGQGLEFLIYFQGNSAPDKSGLPSDRFSAERTGGSVSTLTIQRTQQEDSAVYLCASSYQLPGLTFSYEQYFGPGTRLTVT.